This T cell receptor beta chain was sequenced in a study of vaccination and CD4 T cells after COVID-19. Study context: Researchers treated cells with overlapping spike peptides taken from SARS-CoV-2, HCoV-NL63, HCoV-OC43 and HCoV-229E. Control cultures, each given a CEFX pool, an HIV-1 Nef pool, or no peptide, were included.

The CDR3 covers 17 residues. With the Oncomine TCR Beta short-read assay, DNA from cultured CD4+ T cells was sequenced. TCRdb fed the PCR reads into MiXCR, producing one record per CDR3 protein. The repertoire consists of thousands of distinct CDR3 sequences, with about 40% occurring once and the leading ten covering about 40%. Treatment: roughly 10-day PBMC culture with coronavirus spike peptide pools or control peptides (ViraFEST assay). Collection of the unexposed donor's CD4+ T cells took place before the COVID-19 pandemic (2011-2018). As regards this clonotype: Its specificity is unknown. One end of the junction varies from germline; a read error may be responsible.

Sequencing used CD4+ T cells from blood, cultured in vitro. The chain links TRBV5-3 to TRBJ1-1, with a possible D match to TRBD1 (6 bases). TRBV5-3 is noted as an ORF with a role that remains uncertain. The sequence was collected from a human donor in good health. The CDR3 region has the DNA TGTGCCAGCAGCTGGGGACTACAGGGAGCTGTGAACACTGAAGCTTTCTTT. It specifies CASSWGLQGAVNTEAFF.